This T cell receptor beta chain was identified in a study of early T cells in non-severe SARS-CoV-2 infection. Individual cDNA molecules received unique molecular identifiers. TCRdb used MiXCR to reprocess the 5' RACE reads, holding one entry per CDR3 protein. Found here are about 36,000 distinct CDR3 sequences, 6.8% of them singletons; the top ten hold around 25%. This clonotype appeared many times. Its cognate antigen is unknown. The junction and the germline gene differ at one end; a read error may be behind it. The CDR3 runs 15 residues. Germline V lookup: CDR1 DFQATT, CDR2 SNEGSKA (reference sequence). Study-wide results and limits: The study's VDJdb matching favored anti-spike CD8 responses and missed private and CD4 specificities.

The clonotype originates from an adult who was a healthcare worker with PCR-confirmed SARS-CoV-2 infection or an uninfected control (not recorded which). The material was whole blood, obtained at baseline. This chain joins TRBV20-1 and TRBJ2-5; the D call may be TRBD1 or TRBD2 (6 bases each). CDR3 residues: CSASVGGRSQETQYF. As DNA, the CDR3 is TGCAGCGCTAGCGTGGGGGGCCGGTCCCAAGAGACCCAGTACTTC.